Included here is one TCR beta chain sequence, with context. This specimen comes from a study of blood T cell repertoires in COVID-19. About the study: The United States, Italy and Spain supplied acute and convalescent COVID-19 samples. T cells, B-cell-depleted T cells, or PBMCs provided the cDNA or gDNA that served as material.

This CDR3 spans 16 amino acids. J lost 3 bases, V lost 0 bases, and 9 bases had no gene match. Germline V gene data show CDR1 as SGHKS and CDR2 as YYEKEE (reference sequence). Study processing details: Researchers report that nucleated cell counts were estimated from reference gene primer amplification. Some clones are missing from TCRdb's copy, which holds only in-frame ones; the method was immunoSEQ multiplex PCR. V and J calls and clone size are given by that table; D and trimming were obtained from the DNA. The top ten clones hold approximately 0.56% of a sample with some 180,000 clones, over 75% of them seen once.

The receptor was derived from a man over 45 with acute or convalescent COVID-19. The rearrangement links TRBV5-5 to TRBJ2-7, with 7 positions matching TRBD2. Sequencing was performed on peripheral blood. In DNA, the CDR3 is TGTGCCAGCAGCTTGGGGGGAGGGTCCTGGGGCTACGAGCAGTACTTC. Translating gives CASSLGGGSWGYEQYF.